Given below is one TCR beta chain in context. Its antigen is undetermined. Adult donors, all healthy and HIV-negative, had no recent acute infections or vaccinations. The CDR3 is 14 residues long. J gave up 2 bases and V 3 bases, and 2 bases lay outside the gene matches. Germline CDR1 reads MNHNS; CDR2 reads SASEGT. This sample was included in a study of shared clonotypes between healthy human individuals. Points from the study as a whole: An anticipated effect of sequencing depth on clonotype sharing among donors was recognized.

Some clones are missing from TCRdb's copy, which holds only in-frame ones; the method was immunoSEQ multiplex PCR. Here the sample spans more than 1.2 million clones, approximately 98.5% being singletons. The source of this sequence is a young man in good health. Sample: naive CD4+ T cells sorted from blood. The subset is: CD45RA+ positively selected. V usage is TRBV6-1 and J usage is TRBJ1-2; 8 bases line up with TRBD1. The CDR3 sequence: CASSDRGPNYGYTF. CDR3 sequence (DNA): TGTGCCAGCAGTGACAGGGGGCCGAACTATGGCTACACCTTC.